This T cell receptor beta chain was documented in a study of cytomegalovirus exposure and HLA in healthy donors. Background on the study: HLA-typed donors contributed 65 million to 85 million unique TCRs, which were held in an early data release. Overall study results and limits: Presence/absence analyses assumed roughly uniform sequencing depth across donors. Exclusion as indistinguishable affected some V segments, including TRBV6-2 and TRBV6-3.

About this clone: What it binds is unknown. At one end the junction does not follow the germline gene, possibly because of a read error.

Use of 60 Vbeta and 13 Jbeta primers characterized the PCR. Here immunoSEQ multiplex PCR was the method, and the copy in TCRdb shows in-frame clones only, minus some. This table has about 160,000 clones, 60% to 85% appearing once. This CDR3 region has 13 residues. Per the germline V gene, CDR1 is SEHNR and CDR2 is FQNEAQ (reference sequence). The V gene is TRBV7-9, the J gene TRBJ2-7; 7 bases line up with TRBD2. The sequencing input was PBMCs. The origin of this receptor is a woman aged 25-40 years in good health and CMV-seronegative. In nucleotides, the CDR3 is TGTTCCAGCGGGGAGCGGTACCCCTACGAGCAGTACTTC. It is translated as CSSGERYPYEQYF.